This TCR beta chain was identified during a study of blood T cell repertoires in COVID-19. On the study more broadly: Sites across the United States, Italy and Spain contributed samples from acute and convalescent COVID-19. T cells, B-cell-depleted T cells, or PBMCs supplied cDNA or gDNA.

V lost 2 bases to trimming and J lost 7 bases; unmatched junction nucleotides: 12. The CDR3 spans 17 residues. Germline values: CDR1 MNHEY, CDR2 SMNVEV (reference sequence). Original data processing: By means of reference gene primer amplification, nucleated cell counts were estimated. The method was immunoSEQ multiplex PCR; TCRdb's version includes in-frame clones alone and lacks a portion of them. V, J and clone size derive from that table, while D and trimming were established from the DNA sequence. The table lists around 270,000 clones, 84% of them singletons. This chain joins TRBV27 and TRBJ2-2; 8 bases agree with TRBD1. The sequenced sample consisted of peripheral blood. The clonotype was recovered from a woman aged 40-49 years who had recovered from COVID-19. The CDR3 DNA reads TGTGCCAGCAGTTTAAGCGAGACAGGGGCTATGATCGGGGAGCTGTTTTTT. Translated, it gives CASSLSETGAMIGELFF.